These 12 T cell receptor beta chains came from one sample sequenced in a study of T-cell reconstitution after alpha-beta-depleted transplantation in children. Construction of the TCRbeta library involved unique molecular identifiers. TCRdb reprocessed the PCR reads with MiXCR, giving one entry per CDR3 protein. The table shows 550,000 to 800,000 distinct CDR3 sequences, with about 12% occurring only once. The source was PBMCs, collected before TCRalphabeta/CD19-depleted stem cell transplant. The receptors shown here come from a girl aged 2 to 9 with congenital amegakaryocytic thrombocytopenia, due to receive a stem cell transplant.

V usage is TRBV28 and J usage is TRBJ1-2; D is ambiguous. This CDR3 spans 12 amino acids. Germline loops: CDR1 MDHEN, CDR2 SYDVKM. The V gene lost 7 bases and the J gene lost 5 bases, with 11 bases spanning the gap. This CDR3 reads CASKADFYGYTF. CDR3 coding DNA: TGTGCCAGCAAAGCAGACTTTTATGGCTACACCTTC.

This clonotype was observed a handful of times. V usage is TRBV5-5 and J usage is TRBJ2-1; D remains unclear. V was clipped by 4 bases and J by 8 bases, with 16 bases between them. Germline V gene lookup returns CDR1 SGHKS and CDR2 YYEKEE (reference sequence). The CDR3 covers 14 residues. CDR3 nucleotides: TGTGCCAGCAGCGTCGGGCCCAACCTCGATGAGCAGTTCTTC. Translating gives CASSVGPNLDEQFF.

This clonotype was found a few times. The V call is TRBV30, the J call TRBJ1-5; D not resolved. V shed 1 base and J shed 4 bases, with 8 bases lying between them. This CDR3 spans 13 amino acids. Germline CDR1 and CDR2: GTSNPN and SVGIG (reference sequence). CDR3 residues: CAWSGASNQPQHF. CDR3 coding DNA: TGTGCCTGGAGTGGCGCCTCTAATCAGCCCCAGCATTTT.

This clonotype was recorded many times. The rearrangement links TRBV28 to TRBJ2-7; D uncertain. Trimming cost V 7 bases and J 1 base, with 8 bases left between them. The CDR3 is made up of 12 amino acids. Germline V CDR1 and CDR2: MDHEN, SYDVKM. The CDR3 loop is CASKDGSYEQYF. CDR3 sequence (DNA): TGTGCCAGCAAGGACGGATCCTACGAGCAGTACTTC. The entire variable domain, with the rest obtained from reference TRBV28 and TRBJ2-7, is as follows: DVKVTQSSRYLVKRTGEKVFLECVQDMDHENMFWYRQDPGLGLRLIYFSYDVKMKEKGDIPEGYSVSREKKERFSLILESASTNQTSMYLCASKDGSYEQYFGPGTRLTVT.

On this clonotype itself: A much larger clone sits a single nucleotide away, making a read error possible. This chain links TRBV11-1 with TRBJ2-2, with a weak D call TRBD1 (5 bases). The CDR3 is 14 amino acids. The germline V gene has CDR1 SGHAT and CDR2 FQDESV (reference sequence). V lost 5 bases, J lost 3 bases, and 10 bases lay in between. CDR3 sequence reads: CASSATADTGELFF. CDR3 DNA: TGTGCCAGCAGCGCGACAGCCGACACCGGGGAGCTGTTTTTT.

This clonotype was counted at least ten times. The rearrangement joins TRBV29-1 to TRBJ1-2, with 7 bases identical to TRBD1. Germline values: CDR1 SQVTM, CDR2 ANQGSEA. V lost 0 bases to trimming and J lost 7 bases; unmatched junction nucleotides: 8. There are 14 residues in the CDR3. DNA of the CDR3: TGCAGCGTTGAAGATCTAGGGGGCTCCGCTGGCTACACCTTC. Protein product: CSVEDLGGSAGYTF.

The chain is built from TRBV12-3 or TRBV12-4 and TRBJ1-1; 8 nucleotides line up with TRBD1. V gave up 5 bases and J gave up 6 bases; unmatched junction bases: 5. This CDR3 is 13 amino acids long. Here the CDR3 DNA reads TGTGCCAGCAGTGTGGACAGGGCCCCTGAAGCTTTCTTT. Protein product: CASSVDRAPEAFF.

This clonotype was found a few times. V gene TRBV15 combines with J gene TRBJ2-3; TRBD1 is a possible D gene (5 bases). Germline CDR1 and CDR2: LNHNV and YYDKDF (reference sequence). Trimming cost V 5 bases and J 2 bases, with 8 bases left between them. This CDR3 is built from 13 residues. The CDR3 sequence is CATSGRATDTQYF. CDR3 nucleotides: TGTGCCACCAGCGGCAGGGCCACAGATACGCAGTATTTT.

The rearrangement links TRBV5-1 to TRBJ2-3, with TRBD2 identical over 8 bases. Germline lookup yields CDR1 SGHRS and CDR2 YFSETQ. This CDR3 comprises 15 residues. The trim removed 4 bases at V and 1 base at J, leaving 5 bases unmatched. CDR3 amino acids: CASSPAGVGTDTQYF. The CDR3 DNA sequence: TGCGCCAGCAGCCCAGCGGGAGTAGGCACAGATACGCAGTATTTT.

The genes are TRBV7-8 and TRBJ2-5; 8 nucleotides match TRBD2. Per germline, CDR1 SGHVS and CDR2 FQNEAQ. CDR3 length: 16 residues. V shed 3 bases, J shed 7 bases, and the junction held 13 bases outside the gene matches. CDR3 amino acids: CASSFPPGTSRGTQYF. CDR3 nucleotides: TGTGCCAGCAGCTTCCCCCCCGGGACTAGTAGGGGGACCCAGTACTTC. The whole variable domain, remainder taken from reference TRBV7-8 and TRBJ2-5, is GAGVSQSPRYKVAKRGQDVALRCDPISGHVSLFWYQQALGQGPEFLTYFQNEAQLDKSGLPSDRFFAERPEGSVSTLKIQRTQQEDSAVYLCASSFPPGTSRGTQYFGPGTRLLVL.

This chain connects TRBV5-1 to TRBJ2-7; 10 bases align to TRBD2. V was pared by 3 bases and J by 2 bases, with 5 bases of the junction left unmatched. This CDR3 has 15 amino acids. Germline V CDR1 and CDR2: SGHRS, YFSETQ. In DNA, the CDR3 is TGCGCCAGCAGCTGGACTAGCGGTCGTACCTACGAGCAGTACTTC. Residues: CASSWTSGRTYEQYF.

As for this clonotype: With a much larger clone just one base away, this may be a read error. As the CDR3 is not closed by the conserved phenylalanine or tryptophan, this likely results from a read error. This chain connects TRBV29-1 to TRBJ1-1, with TRBD1 matching 8 bases. Germline V CDR1 and CDR2: SQVTM, ANQGSEA. With 1 base clipped from V and 1 base from J, the junction kept 2 bases outside the gene matches. The CDR3 length is 14 residues. CDR3 loop: CSVEGGQGNTEAFI. The CDR3, as DNA: TGCAGCGTTGAAGGTGGACAGGGGAACACTGAAGCTTTCATT.